Listed here are 13 T cell receptor beta chains from one sample, sequenced in a study of response to subunit inactivated influenza vaccine. TCRdb re-called the RT-PCR reads through MiXCR, storing one row per CDR3 protein. Of more than 250,000 distinct CDR3 sequences listed, 21% are singletons. The input for sequencing was PBMCs from blood, taken about 20 months after vaccination. Receptors originate from a man in his fifties or sixties who received an inactivated influenza vaccine.

This clonotype was observed once. This chain connects TRBV14 to TRBJ2-5; D remains unclear. Germline CDR1 reads SGHDN; CDR2 reads FVKESK. CDR3 length: 11 amino acids. Between the trimmed V and J ends, which lost 2 bases and 5 bases, there was a span of 3 bases. For the CDR3, the DNA is TGTGCCAGCAGCCAATACGAGACCCAGTACTTC. It codes for CASSQYETQYF. Filled out from reference TRBV14 and TRBJ2-5, the complete variable domain reads EAGVTQFPSHSVIEKGQTVTLRCDPISGHDNLYWYRRVMGKEIKFLLHFVKESKQDESGMPNNRFLAERTGGTYSTLKVQPAELEDSGVYFCASSQYETQYFGPGTRLLVL.

This clonotype was observed a few times. V usage is TRBV6-2 or TRBV6-3 and J usage is TRBJ2-1, with no clear D. V shed 7 bases and J shed 1 base, with 14 bases lying between them. CDR1 and CDR2 (germline): MNHEY, SVGEGT. There are 15 residues in the CDR3. The CDR3 bases are TGTGCCAGCATAAAACATGGTGGTTCCTACAATGAGCAGTTCTTC. It codes for CASIKHGGSYNEQFF.

This clonotype was seen a handful of times. The rearrangement links TRBV7-2 to TRBJ2-3, with D possibly matching TRBD1 (6 bases). Germline V gene data show CDR1 as SGHTA and CDR2 as FQGNSA. V lost 1 base, J lost 1 base, and 12 bases lay in between. The CDR3 totals 16 residues. In nucleotides, the CDR3 is TGTGCCAGCAGCTTAGAGAGAGCAGGGGGCACAGATACGCAGTATTTT. This encodes CASSLERAGGTDTQYF. The complete variable domain, with remaining parts taken from reference TRBV7-2 and TRBJ2-3, reads GAGVSQSPSNKVTEKGKDVELRCDPISGHTALYWYRQSLGQGLEFLIYFQGNSAPDKSGLPSDRFSAERTGGSVSTLTIQRTQQEDSAVYLCASSLERAGGTDTQYFGPGTRLTVL.

This clonotype was counted once. The chain links TRBV19 to TRBJ2-4, with TRBD1 matching over 8 bases. Trimming cost V 6 bases and J 13 bases; bases outside gene matches: 14. The CDR3 consists of 14 residues. Per germline, CDR1 LNHDA and CDR2 SQIVND (reference sequence). The chain's CDR3 is CASSDQGARRPQYF. DNA for the CDR3: TGTGCCAGTAGCGATCAGGGGGCGCGTCGTCCCCAGTACTTC.

This clonotype was picked up many times. This rearrangement joins TRBV29-1 to TRBJ2-7, with a weak D call TRBD2 (7 bases). CDR1 and CDR2 (germline): SQVTM, ANQGSEA. The CDR3 is 17 amino acids. V lost 0 bases and J lost 4, with 22 bases in between. The CDR3 region is CSVEDREGEGVLYEQYF. As DNA, the CDR3 is TGCAGCGTTGAAGATCGAGAGGGGGAGGGCGTATTGTACGAGCAGTACTTC.

J is TRBJ2-1 and V is TRBV12-3 or TRBV12-4; D not certain. V was pared by 4 bases and J by 8 bases, with 15 bases between. There are 14 residues in the CDR3. CDR3 in amino acids: CASSWSNEGYEQFF. CDR3 bases: TGTGCCAGCAGTTGGTCTAATGAAGGCTATGAGCAGTTCTTC.

This clonotype has ten or more counts. V is TRBV7-8 and J is TRBJ2-1; TRBD1 agrees at 7 bases. This CDR3 region has 13 residues. The ends lost 8 bases at V and 4 bases at J; junction bases unmatched: 5. Germline values: CDR1 SGHVS, CDR2 FQNEAQ. The CDR3 here is CASGQESYNEQFF. CDR3 DNA sequence: TGTGCCAGCGGACAGGAAAGTTACAATGAGCAGTTCTTC. The full variable domain, completed using reference TRBV7-8 and TRBJ2-1, is GAGVSQSPRYKVAKRGQDVALRCDPISGHVSLFWYQQALGQGPEFLTYFQNEAQLDKSGLPSDRFFAERPEGSVSTLKIQRTQQEDSAVYLCASGQESYNEQFFGPGTRLTVL.

The chain recombines TRBV7-9 with TRBJ1-2, with D tentatively TRBD1 (6 bases). V was trimmed by 5 bases and J by 0 bases, leaving 19 bases between them. Germline V gene sequence: CDR1 SEHNR, CDR2 FQNEAQ (reference sequence). This CDR3 comprises 17 residues. The chain's CDR3 is CASSPDWQTGSNYGYTF. Written as DNA, the CDR3 is TGTGCCAGCAGCCCAGACTGGCAGACAGGATCTAACTATGGCTACACCTTC. Full variable domain (remainder filled in from reference TRBV7-9 and TRBJ1-2): DTGVSQNPRHKITKRGQNVTFRCDPISEHNRLYWYRQTLGQGPEFLTYFQNEAQLEKSRLLSDRFSAERPKGSFSTLEIQRTEQGDSAMYLCASSPDWQTGSNYGYTFGSGTRLTVV.

The rearrangement links TRBV20-1 to TRBJ1-4; a weak D match, TRBD1 (6 bases). Germline CDR1 DFQATT, CDR2 SNEGSKA (reference sequence). V was trimmed by 3 bases and J by 8 bases, leaving 16 bases between them. The CDR3 length is 14 residues. The CDR3 spells CSARHQEGGEKLFF. CDR3 in DNA: TGCAGTGCTAGGCATCAGGAGGGGGGAGAAAAACTGTTTTTT.

J is TRBJ2-1 and V is TRBV5-1; 7 positions agree with TRBD1. The V gene's germline CDR1 is SGHRS and CDR2 YFSETQ. The CDR3 spans 16 residues. V gave up 0 bases and J gave up 4 bases; unmatched junction bases: 7. The CDR3 reads CASSLEGTASYNEQFF. In DNA form, the CDR3 reads TGCGCCAGCAGCTTGGAAGGGACAGCCAGTTACAATGAGCAGTTCTTC.

This clonotype has ten or more counts. The chain is built from TRBV9 and TRBJ1-3; 8 nucleotides align to TRBD1. After removal of 4 bases from V and 3 bases from J, the junction contained 3 bases not matched to a gene. CDR3 length: 14 residues. Germline-derived CDR1 and CDR2 are SGDLS and YYNGEE. The CDR3 loop is CASSPDRGGNTIYF. CDR3 nucleotide sequence: TGTGCCAGCAGCCCAGACAGGGGTGGAAACACCATATATTTT.

Of note for this clonotype: A single base separates this from a much larger clone, so it may be a read error. The CDR3 does not close with the conserved phenylalanine or tryptophan, likely indicating a read error. The CDR3 DNA reads as TGTGCCAGCAGTGGAACACGGAACACTGAAGCTTTCGTT. It specifies CASSGTRNTEAFV. This sequence joins TRBV25-1 and TRBJ1-1; D gene ambiguous. Germline V gives CDR1 MGHDK, CDR2 SYGVNS. The V end was cut by 4 bases, the J end by 1 base, with 7 bases between. The CDR3 length is 13 residues.

V gene TRBV28 combines with J gene TRBJ1-2; 8 bases line up with TRBD1. V shed 1 base, J shed 7 bases, and the junction held 8 bases outside the gene matches. CDR1 and CDR2 (germline): MDHEN, SYDVKM. The CDR3 is 15 amino acids. In DNA form, the CDR3 reads TGTGCCAGCAGTTTATATCAGGGGGCCTATGCTGGCTACACCTTC. Protein product: CASSLYQGAYAGYTF.